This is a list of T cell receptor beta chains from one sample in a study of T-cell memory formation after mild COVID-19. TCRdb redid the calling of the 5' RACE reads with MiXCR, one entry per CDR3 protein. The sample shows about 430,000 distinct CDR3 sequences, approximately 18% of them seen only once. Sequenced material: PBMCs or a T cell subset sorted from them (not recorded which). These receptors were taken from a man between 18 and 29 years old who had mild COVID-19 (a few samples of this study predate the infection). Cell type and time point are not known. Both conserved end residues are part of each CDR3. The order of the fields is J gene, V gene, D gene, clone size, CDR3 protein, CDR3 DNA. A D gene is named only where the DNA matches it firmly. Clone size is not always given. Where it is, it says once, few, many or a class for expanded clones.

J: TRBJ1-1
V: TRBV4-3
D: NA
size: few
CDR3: CASSQVQGRGTEAFF
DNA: TGCGCCAGCAGCCAAGTGCAGGGTAGAGGGACTGAAGCTTTCTTT

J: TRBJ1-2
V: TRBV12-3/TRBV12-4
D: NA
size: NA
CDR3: CASSYQRGSLGYTF
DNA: TGTGCCAGCAGTTATCAACGGGGGTCCCTTGGCTACACCTTC

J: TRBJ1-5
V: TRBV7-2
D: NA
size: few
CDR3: CASSLAVWGGQPQHF
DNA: TGTGCCAGCAGCTTAGCCGTGTGGGGGGGGCAGCCCCAGCATTTT

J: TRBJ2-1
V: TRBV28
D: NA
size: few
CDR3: CASSDPSGFHNEQFF
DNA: TGTGCCAGCAGTGACCCCTCCGGGTTCCACAATGAGCAGTTCTTC

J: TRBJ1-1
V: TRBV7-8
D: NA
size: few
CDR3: CASSPGLEAFF
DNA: TGTGCCAGCAGCCCGGGCTTGGAAGCTTTCTTT

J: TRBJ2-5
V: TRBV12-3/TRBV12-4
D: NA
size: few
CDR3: CASSFIRETQYF
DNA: TGTGCCAGCAGTTTTATCAGAGAGACCCAGTACTTC

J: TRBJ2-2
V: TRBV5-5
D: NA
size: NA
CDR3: CASSLGIFTGELFF
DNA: TGTGCCAGCAGCCTCGGGATCTTCACCGGGGAGCTGTTTTTT

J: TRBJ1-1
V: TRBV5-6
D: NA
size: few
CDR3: CASSFEYEAFF
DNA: TGTGCCAGCAGCTTTGAGTATGAAGCTTTCTTT

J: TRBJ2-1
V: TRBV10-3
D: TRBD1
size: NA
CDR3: CATVPGQGSYNEQFF
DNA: TGTGCCACAGTTCCGGGACAGGGATCCTACAATGAGCAGTTCTTC

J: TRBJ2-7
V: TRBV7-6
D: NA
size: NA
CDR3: CASSPRTDSYEQYF
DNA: TGTGCCAGCAGCCCGCGGACTGACTCCTACGAGCAGTACTTC

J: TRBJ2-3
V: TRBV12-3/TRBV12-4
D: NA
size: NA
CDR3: CASRRTPENTQYF
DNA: TGTGCCAGCAGACGCACCCCGGAGAATACGCAGTATTTT

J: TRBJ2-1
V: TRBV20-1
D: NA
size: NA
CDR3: CSLPQSSYNEQFF
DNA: TGCAGTCTACCACAGAGCTCCTACAATGAGCAGTTCTTC

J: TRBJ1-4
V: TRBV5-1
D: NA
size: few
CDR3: CASSLSPPGEKLFF
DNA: TGCGCCAGCAGCTTGAGCCCCCCCGGTGAAAAACTGTTTTTT

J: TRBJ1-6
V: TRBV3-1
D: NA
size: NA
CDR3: CASSQEGRGNSPLHF
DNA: TGTGCCAGCAGCCAAGAGGGGAGAGGCAATTCACCCCTCCACTTT

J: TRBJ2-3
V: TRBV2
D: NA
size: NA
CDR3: CASSAVLRTDTQYF
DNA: TGTGCCAGCAGTGCCGTTTTACGGACAGATACGCAGTATTTT

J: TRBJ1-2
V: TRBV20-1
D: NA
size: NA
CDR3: CSARDIQEIYGYTF
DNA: TGCAGTGCTAGAGATATACAGGAGATCTATGGCTACACCTTC

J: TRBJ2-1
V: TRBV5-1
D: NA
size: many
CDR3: CASSPEEGPYNEQFF
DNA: TGCGCCAGCAGCCCCGAGGAGGGCCCCTACAATGAGCAGTTCTTC

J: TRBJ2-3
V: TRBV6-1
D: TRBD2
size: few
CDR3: CASSEVRAVAGGTTDTQYF
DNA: TGTGCCAGCAGTGAAGTTCGGGCGGTAGCGGGGGGCACAACAGATACGCAGTATTTT

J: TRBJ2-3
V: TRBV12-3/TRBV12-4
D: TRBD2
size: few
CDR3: CASSTLAGFSDTQYF
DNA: TGTGCCAGCAGTACCCTAGCGGGGTTCTCAGATACGCAGTATTTT

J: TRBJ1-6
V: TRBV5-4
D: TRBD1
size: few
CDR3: CASSSSHRGGSPLHF
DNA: TGTGCCAGCAGCTCTTCGCACAGGGGAGGTTCACCCCTCCACTTT

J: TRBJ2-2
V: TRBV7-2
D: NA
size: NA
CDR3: CASSPTALHRELFF
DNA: TGTGCCAGCAGCCCAACGGCCCTCCATAGGGAGCTGTTTTTT

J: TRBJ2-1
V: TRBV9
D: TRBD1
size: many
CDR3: CASSEGTGNEQFF
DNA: TGTGCCAGCAGCGAGGGGACAGGGAATGAGCAGTTCTTC

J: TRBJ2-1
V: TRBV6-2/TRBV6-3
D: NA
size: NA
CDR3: CASSYGYGVINEQFF
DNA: TGTGCCAGCAGTTACGGATATGGGGTGATCAATGAGCAGTTCTTC

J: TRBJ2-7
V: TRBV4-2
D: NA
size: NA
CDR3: CASSQATGTYEQYF
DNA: TGTGCCAGCAGCCAAGCGACTGGGACCTACGAGCAGTACTTC

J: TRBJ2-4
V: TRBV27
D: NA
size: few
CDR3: CASSLRAVAKNIQYF
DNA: TGTGCCAGCAGTTTAAGGGCGGTCGCCAAAAACATTCAGTACTTC

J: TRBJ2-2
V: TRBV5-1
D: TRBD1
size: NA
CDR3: CASSLAGQGNGELFF
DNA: TGCGCCAGCAGCTTGGCGGGACAGGGAAACGGGGAGCTGTTTTTT

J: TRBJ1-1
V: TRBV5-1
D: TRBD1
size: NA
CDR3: CASSLVQGAVVGAFF
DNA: TGCGCCAGCAGCTTGGTTCAGGGGGCGGTAGTAGGAGCTTTCTTT

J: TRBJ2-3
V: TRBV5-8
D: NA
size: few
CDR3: CASSSRELLRNTQYF
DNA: TGTGCCAGCAGCAGTAGGGAGCTCTTGAGGAATACGCAGTATTTT

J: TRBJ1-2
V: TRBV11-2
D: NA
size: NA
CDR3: CASSPLRGRDYGYTF
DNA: TGTGCCAGCAGCCCTCTTAGAGGCAGGGACTATGGCTACACCTTC

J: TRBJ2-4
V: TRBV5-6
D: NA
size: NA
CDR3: CASSGILAKNIQYF
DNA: TGTGCCAGCTCGGGAATACTAGCCAAAAACATTCAGTACTTC

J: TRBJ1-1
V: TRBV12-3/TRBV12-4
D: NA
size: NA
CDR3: CSSSFVPRMTMNTEAFF
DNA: TGTTCCAGCAGTTTTGTCCCCAGGATGACCATGAACACTGAAGCTTTCTTT

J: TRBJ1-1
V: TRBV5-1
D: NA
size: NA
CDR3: CASSFGPHTEAFF
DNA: TGCGCCAGCAGCTTTGGACCACACACTGAAGCTTTCTTT

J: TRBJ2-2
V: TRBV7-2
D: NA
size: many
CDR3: CASSLGGGLPTGELFF
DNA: TGTGCCAGCAGCTTAGGCGGGGGCCTGCCCACCGGGGAGCTGTTTTTT

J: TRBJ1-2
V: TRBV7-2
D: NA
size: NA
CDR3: CASSPGQPNGYTF
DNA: TGTGCCAGCAGCCCGGGACAACCTAACGGCTACACCTTC

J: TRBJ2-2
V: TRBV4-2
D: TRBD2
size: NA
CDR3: CASRSGGASGELFF
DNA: TGTGCCAGCAGGAGCGGGGGGGCATCCGGGGAGCTGTTTTTT

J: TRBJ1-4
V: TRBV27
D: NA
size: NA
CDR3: CDSGRPGEKLFF
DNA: TGTGACAGCGGGCGACCGGGCGAAAAACTGTTTTTT

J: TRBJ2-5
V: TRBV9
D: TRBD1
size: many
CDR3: CASSSNRGTGVETQYF
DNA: TGTGCCAGCAGCTCTAACCGCGGGACAGGGGTAGAGACCCAGTACTTC

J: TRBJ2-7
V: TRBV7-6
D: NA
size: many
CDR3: CASSCVAAGFREEQYF
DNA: TGTGCCAGCAGCTGCGTCGCCGCGGGCTTTCGGGAAGAGCAGTACTTC

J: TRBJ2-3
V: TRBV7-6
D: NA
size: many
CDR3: CASSPGGDGGDTQYF
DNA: TGTGCCAGCAGCCCGGGTGGGGATGGGGGAGATACGCAGTATTTT

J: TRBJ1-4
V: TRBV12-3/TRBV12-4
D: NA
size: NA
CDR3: CASSLDGWTEGFREKLFF
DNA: TGTGCCAGCAGTTTAGATGGGTGGACAGAGGGTTTCCGGGAAAAACTGTTTTTT

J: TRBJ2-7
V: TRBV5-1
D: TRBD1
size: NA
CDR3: CASSFEGLQGNLGDEQYF
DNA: TGCGCCAGCAGCTTCGAGGGGCTACAGGGGAATCTAGGAGACGAGCAGTACTTC

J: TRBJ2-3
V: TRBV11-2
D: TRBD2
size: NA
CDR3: CASSPGTSSSADTQYF
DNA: TGTGCCAGCAGCCCCGGGACTAGCTCGAGCGCAGATACGCAGTATTTT

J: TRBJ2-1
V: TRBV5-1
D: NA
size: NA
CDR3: CASSLGPGENEQFF
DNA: TGCGCCAGCAGCTTGGGTCCAGGGGAGAATGAGCAGTTCTTC

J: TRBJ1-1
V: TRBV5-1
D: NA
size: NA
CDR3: CASMREGTEAFF
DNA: TGCGCCAGCATGCGGGAGGGCACTGAAGCTTTCTTT

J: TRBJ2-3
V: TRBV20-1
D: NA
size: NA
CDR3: CSARVSGAGTDTQYF
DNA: TGCAGTGCTAGAGTATCCGGGGCCGGAACAGATACGCAGTATTTT

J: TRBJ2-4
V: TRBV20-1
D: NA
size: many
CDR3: CSARSSPGGALQNIQYF
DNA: TGCAGTGCTAGATCCTCACCTGGGGGCGCGTTACAAAACATTCAGTACTTC

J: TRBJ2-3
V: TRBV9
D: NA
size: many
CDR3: CASSVEWSTQYF
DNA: TGTGCCAGCAGCGTAGAATGGAGTACGCAGTATTTT

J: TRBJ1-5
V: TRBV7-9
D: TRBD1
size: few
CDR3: CASSLGTGENQPQHF
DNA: TGTGCCAGCAGCTTAGGGACAGGGGAGAATCAGCCCCAGCATTTT

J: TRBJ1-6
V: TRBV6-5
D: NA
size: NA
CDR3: CASSYRATGEANSPLHF
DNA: TGTGCCAGCAGTTACAGAGCGACAGGTGAAGCGAATTCACCCCTCCACTTT

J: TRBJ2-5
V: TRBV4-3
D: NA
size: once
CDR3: CASSAGGGLTETQYF
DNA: TGCGCCAGCAGTGCTGGCGGTGGACTGACGGAGACCCAGTACTTC